This T cell receptor (beta chain) was recorded in a study of CD8+ T cells in alopecia areata. The authors extracted RNA and reverse transcribed it into cDNA as the sequencing template. Produced via immunoSEQ multiplex PCR; TCRdb's table is partial and in-frame only. This table has about 130,000 clones, about 57% appearing once. The authors sorted CD4+ and CD8+ T cells from PBMCs. Notes on the study in general: Alphabeta T cells residing in normal skin are also sequenced in scalp samples. Higher clonality than in normal scalp was seen in lesional scalp, especially alopecia totalis/universalis.

A few counts support this clone. Its antigen is currently unknown. The CDR3 is 13 amino acids. The ends were cut back, 5 bases at V and 8 bases at J, with 13 bases in the middle. Germline loops: CDR1 SGHVS, CDR2 FNYEAQ. The chain employs TRBV7-6 and TRBJ2-1; D might be TRBD1 (5 bases). Here the sequenced sample was CD4+ T cells sorted from blood, taken at week 0. The sequence was collected from a human donor with alopecia areata. In nucleotides, the CDR3 is TGTGCCAGCAGCAGCTCAGGGTTGGATGAGCAGTTCTTC. Protein sequence: CASSSSGLDEQFF.